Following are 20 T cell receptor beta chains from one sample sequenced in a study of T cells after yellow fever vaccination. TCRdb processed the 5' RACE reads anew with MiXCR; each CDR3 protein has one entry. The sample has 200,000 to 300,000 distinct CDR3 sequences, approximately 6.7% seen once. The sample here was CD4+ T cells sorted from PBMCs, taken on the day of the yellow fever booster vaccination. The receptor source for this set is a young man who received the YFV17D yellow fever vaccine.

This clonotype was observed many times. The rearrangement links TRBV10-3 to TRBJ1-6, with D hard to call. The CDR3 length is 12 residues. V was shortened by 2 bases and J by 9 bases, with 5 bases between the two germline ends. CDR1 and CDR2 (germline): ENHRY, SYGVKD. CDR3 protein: CAISEDGSPLHF. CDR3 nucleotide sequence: TGTGCCATCAGTGAGGATGGTTCACCCCTCCACTTT.

CDR3 bases: TGTGCCAGCAGCCATCTGACTAGCGGGCAAGAGACCCAGTACTTC. Its protein product is CASSHLTSGQETQYF. The rearrangement uses TRBV4-2 and TRBJ2-5, with TRBD2 matching over 10 bases. The CDR3 extends over 15 amino acids. Germline V CDR1 and CDR2: LGHNA, YNFKEQ. J gave up 2 bases and V 3 bases, and 3 bases lay outside the gene matches.

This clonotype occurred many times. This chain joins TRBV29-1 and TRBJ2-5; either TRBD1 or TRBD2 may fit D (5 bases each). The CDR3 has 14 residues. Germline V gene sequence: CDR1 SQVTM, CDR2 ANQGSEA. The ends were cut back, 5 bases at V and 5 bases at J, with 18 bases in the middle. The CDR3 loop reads CSVRVGEKGETQYF. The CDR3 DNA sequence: TGCAGCGTTAGAGTGGGGGAGAAGGGTGAGACCCAGTACTTC.

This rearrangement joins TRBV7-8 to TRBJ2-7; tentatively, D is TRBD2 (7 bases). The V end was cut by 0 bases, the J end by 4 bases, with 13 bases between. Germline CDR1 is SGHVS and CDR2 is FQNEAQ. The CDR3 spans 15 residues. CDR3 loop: CASSLARGDTYEQYF. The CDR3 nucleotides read TGTGCCAGCAGCTTAGCCCGGGGGGACACATACGAGCAGTACTTC.

CDR3 DNA: TGTGCCAGCAGCCGAGGGGGGGGGATGGACTATCAGCCCCAGCATTTT. This sequence encodes CASSRGGGMDYQPQHF. The V and J genes are TRBV27 and TRBJ1-5; TRBD1 might be the D (6 bases). Trimming removed 6 bases at V and 5 bases at J, with 20 bases between. This CDR3 spans 16 amino acids. From germline, CDR1 is MNHEY and CDR2 SMNVEV (reference sequence).

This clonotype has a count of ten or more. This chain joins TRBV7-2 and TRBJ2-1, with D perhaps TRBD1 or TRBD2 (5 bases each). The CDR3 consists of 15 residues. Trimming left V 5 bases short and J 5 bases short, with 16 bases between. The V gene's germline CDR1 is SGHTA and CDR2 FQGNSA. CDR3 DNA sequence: TGTGCCAGCAGCCCCCCCGGGACGGGTAACAATGAGCAGTTCTTC. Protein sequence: CASSPPGTGNNEQFF.

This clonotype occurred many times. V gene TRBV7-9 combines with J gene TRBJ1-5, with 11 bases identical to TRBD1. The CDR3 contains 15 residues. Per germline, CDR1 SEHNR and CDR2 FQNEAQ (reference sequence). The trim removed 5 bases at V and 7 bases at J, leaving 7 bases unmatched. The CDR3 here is CASSRTGGSEQPQHF. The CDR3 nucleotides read TGTGCCAGCAGCCGGACAGGGGGCAGCGAGCAGCCCCAGCATTTT.

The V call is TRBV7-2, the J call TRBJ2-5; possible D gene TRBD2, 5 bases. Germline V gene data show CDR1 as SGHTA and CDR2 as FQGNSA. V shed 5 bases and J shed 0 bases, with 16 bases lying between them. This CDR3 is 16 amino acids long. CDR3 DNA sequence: TGTGCCAGCAGCCCCATTTGGCGGGTCGACCAAGAGACCCAGTACTTC. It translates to CASSPIWRVDQETQYF.

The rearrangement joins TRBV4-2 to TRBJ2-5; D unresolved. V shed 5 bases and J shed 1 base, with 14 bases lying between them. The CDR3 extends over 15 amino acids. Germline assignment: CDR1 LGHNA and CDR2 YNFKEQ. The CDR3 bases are TGTGCCAGCAGCAGGTCCCATGGGCCCCAAGAGACCCAGTACTTC. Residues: CASSRSHGPQETQYF.

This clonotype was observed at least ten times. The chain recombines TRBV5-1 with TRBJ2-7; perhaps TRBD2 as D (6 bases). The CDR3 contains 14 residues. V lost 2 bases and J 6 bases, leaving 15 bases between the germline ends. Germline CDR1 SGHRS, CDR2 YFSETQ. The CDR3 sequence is CASSLLGRMGEQYF. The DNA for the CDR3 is TGCGCCAGCAGCTTATTGGGGAGGATGGGCGAGCAGTACTTC.

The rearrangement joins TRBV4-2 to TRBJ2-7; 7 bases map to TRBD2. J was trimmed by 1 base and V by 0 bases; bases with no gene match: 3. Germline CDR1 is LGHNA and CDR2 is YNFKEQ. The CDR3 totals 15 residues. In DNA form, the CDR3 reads TGTGCCAGCAGCCAAGATGTGGGGGGGTCCTACGAGCAGTACTTC. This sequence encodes CASSQDVGGSYEQYF.

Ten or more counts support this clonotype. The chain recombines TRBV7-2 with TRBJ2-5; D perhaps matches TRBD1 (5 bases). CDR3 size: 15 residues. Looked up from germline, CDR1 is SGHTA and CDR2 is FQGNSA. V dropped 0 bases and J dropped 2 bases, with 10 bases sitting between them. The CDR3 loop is CASSLAQGSQETQYF. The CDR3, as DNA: TGTGCCAGCAGCTTAGCGCAGGGTTCTCAAGAGACCCAGTACTTC.

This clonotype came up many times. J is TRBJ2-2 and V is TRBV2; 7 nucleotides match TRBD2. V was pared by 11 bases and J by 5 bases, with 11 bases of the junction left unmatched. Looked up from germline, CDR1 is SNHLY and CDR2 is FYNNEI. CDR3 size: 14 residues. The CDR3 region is CAGGAGSTTGELFF. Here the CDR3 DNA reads TGTGCCGGGGGAGCGGGATCAACTACCGGGGAGCTGTTTTTT.

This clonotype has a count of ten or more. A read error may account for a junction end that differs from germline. The CDR3 DNA reads TGTGCCAGCAGTTTGGGGTCAAGTGGGAACGCTGAAGCTTTCTTT. Its protein product is CASSLGSSGNAEAFF. This chain connects TRBV28 to TRBJ1-1; unclear D gene. CDR3 length: 15 residues. Germline V gene sequence: CDR1 MDHEN, CDR2 SYDVKM.

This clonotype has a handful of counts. CDR3 in amino acids: CASSQGGLSHEQFF. In DNA, the CDR3 is TGCGCCAGCAGCCAGGGAGGACTAAGCCATGAGCAGTTCTTC. V gene TRBV4-3 combines with J gene TRBJ2-1; a possible D gene is TRBD2 (6 bases). V was trimmed by 3 bases and J by 8 bases, leaving 14 bases between them. Germline CDR1 is LGHNA and CDR2 is YSLEER. This CDR3 comprises 14 residues.

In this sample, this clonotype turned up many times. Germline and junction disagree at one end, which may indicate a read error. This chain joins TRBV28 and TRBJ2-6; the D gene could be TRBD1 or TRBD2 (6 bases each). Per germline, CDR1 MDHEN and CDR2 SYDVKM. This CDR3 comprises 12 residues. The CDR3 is CATGAGTNVLTF. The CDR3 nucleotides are TGTGCCACGGGGGCTGGGACCAACGTCCTGACTTTC.

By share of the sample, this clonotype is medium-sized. The CDR3 sequence is CASSSNVGRNTDTQYF. The CDR3 DNA reads TGTGCCAGCAGCTCCAATGTAGGGAGAAACACAGATACGCAGTATTTT. The rearrangement links TRBV7-8 to TRBJ2-3; D perhaps matches TRBD2 (5 bases). V was shortened by 4 bases and J by 2 bases, with 16 bases between the two germline ends. Germline values: CDR1 SGHVS, CDR2 FQNEAQ. This CDR3 comprises 16 residues.

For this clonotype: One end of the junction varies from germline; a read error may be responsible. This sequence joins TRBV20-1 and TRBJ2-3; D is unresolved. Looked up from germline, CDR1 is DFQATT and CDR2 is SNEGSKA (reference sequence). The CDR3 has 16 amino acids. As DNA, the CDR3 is TGCTGTGCTAGTACATCGAGCGCGATAGGCACAGATACGCAGTATTTT. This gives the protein CCASTSSAIGTDTQYF.

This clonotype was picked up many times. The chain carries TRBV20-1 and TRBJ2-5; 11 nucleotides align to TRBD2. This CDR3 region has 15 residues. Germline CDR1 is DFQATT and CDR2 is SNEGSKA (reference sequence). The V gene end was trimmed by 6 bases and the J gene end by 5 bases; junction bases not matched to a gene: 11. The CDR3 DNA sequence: TGCAGTGCCAAGCTAGCGGGAGGTGGACGGGAGACCCAGTACTTC. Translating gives CSAKLAGGGRETQYF.

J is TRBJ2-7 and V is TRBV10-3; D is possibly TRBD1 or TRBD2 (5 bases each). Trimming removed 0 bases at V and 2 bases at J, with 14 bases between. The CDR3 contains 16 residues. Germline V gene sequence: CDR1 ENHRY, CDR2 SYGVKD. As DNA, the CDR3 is TGTGCCATCAGTGAGTCGGGTCGGGGCAAAACCTACGAGCAGTACTTC. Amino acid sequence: CAISESGRGKTYEQYF.